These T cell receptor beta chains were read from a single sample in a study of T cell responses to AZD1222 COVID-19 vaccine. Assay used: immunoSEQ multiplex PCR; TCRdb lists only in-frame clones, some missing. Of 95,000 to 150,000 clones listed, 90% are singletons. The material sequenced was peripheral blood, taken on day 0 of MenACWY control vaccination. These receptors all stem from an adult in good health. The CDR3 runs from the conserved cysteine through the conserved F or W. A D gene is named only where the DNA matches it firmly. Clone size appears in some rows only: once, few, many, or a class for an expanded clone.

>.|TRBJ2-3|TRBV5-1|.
TGCGCCAGCAGCACGGGGACCATGGGGGGCACAGATACGCAGTATTTT
CASSTGTMGGTDTQYF
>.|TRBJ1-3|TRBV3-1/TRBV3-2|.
TGTGCCGGCGGGCCGGGAGGGGTCGAAGGATTAAGCTTATATTTT
CAGGPGGVEGLSLYF
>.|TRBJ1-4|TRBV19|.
TGTGCCATTCCACGGGTAATTAATGAAAAACTGTTTTTT
CAIPRVINEKLFF
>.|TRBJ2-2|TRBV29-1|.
TGCAGCGCCATTAGCCCCACCGGGGAGCTGTTTTTT
CSAISPTGELFF
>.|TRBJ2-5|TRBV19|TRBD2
TGTGCCAGTAGTATGCACCTGGGACTAGCGGGAGAGGAGACCCAGTACTTC
CASSMHLGLAGEETQYF
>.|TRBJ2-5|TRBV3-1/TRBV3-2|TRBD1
TGTGCCAGCAGCCCCCTGACAGGGACCGGGACCCAGTACTTC
CASSPLTGTGTQYF
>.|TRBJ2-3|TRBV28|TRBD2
TGTGCCAGCAGTTTATTACTAGCGGGAGGCGATGGCACAGATACGCAGTATTTT
CASSLLLAGGDGTDTQYF
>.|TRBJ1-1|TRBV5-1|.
TGCGCCAGCAGCTTTATCTCAGGGGTTAAGAGAAACACTGAAGCTTTCTTT
CASSFISGVKRNTEAFF
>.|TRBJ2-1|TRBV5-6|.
TGTGCCAGCAGCCCTGGACGATACAATGAGCAGTTCTTC
CASSPGRYNEQFF
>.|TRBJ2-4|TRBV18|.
TGTGCCAGCTCGGGCCTAGAGGGGCTAGCCAAAAACATTCAGTACTTC
CASSGLEGLAKNIQYF
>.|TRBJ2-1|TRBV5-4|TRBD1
TGTGCCAGCAGCCTCCGGGACAGTCTCAATGAGCAGTTCTTC
CASSLRDSLNEQFF
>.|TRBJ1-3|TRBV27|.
TGTGCCAGCAGTTCCTCGAGCTCTGGAAACACCATATATTTT
CASSSSSSGNTIYF
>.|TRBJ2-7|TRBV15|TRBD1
TGTGCCACCAGCAGAGACCCCGGGACAGGGGGCACCTACGAGCAGTACTTC
CATSRDPGTGGTYEQYF
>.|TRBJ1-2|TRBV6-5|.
TGTGCCACCCAGCTAAGGGTCGGTGATGGCTACACCTTC
CATQLRVGDGYTF
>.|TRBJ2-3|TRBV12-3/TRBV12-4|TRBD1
TGTGCCAGCAGGGACAGGCTTACAGATACGCAGTATTTT
CASRDRLTDTQYF
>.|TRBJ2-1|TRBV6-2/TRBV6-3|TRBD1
TGTGCCAGCAGTTACTCGACGGGGACAGGGTCTTACAATGAGCAGTTCTTC
CASSYSTGTGSYNEQFF
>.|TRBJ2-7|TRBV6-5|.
TGTGCCAGCCCCTCTTGGGAACGACCCCTCTACGAGCAGTACTTC
CASPSWERPLYEQYF
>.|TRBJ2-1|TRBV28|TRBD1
TGTGCCAGCAGGCAGGGGGATTTAAGGAATGAGCAGTTCTTC
CASRQGDLRNEQFF
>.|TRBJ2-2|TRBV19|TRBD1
TGTGCCAGTAGTATCCCAGGGGGCGTCACCGGGGAGCTGTTTTTT
CASSIPGGVTGELFF
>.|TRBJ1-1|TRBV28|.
TGTGCCAGCAGGGTATTGGGGAAAACAGGGAACACTGAAGCTTTCTTT
CASRVLGKTGNTEAFF
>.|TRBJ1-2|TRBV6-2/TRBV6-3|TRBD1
TGTGCCAGCAGCCGACAGGGGGCTGACTATGGCTACACCTTC
CASSRQGADYGYTF
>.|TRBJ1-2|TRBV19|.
TGTGCCAGTAGTCTCGGCCCCTATGGCTACACCTTC
CASSLGPYGYTF
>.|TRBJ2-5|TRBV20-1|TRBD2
TGCAGTGCTAGTCCCGGGACTAGCGGGGATGCGACCCAGTACTTC
CSASPGTSGDATQYF
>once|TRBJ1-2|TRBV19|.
TGTGCCAGTAGTATACAACCTAATTCCTACACCTTC
CASSIQPNSYTF
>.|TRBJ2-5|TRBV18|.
TGTGCCAGCTCACCACTTTCGGCCAAGGGTGAAGAGACCCAGTACTTC
CASSPLSAKGEETQYF
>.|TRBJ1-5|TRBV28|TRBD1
TGTGCCAGCAGTTTCAGGGGGATGAGTCAGCCCCAGCATTTT
CASSFRGMSQPQHF
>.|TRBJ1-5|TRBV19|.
TGTGCCAGTAGTATAGATCTGGACCCGGGGCCCCAGCATTTT
CASSIDLDPGPQHF
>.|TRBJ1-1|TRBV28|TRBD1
TGTGCCAGCAGTCCCGGACAGGGAAACACTGAAGCTTTCTTT
CASSPGQGNTEAFF
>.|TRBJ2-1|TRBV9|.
TGTGCCAGCAGCGTCTATACTGGAGAGTACAATGAGCAGTTCTTC
CASSVYTGEYNEQFF
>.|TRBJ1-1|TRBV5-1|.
TGCGCCAGCAGCCTCGGGTGGGGGAACACTGAAGCTTTCTTT
CASSLGWGNTEAFF
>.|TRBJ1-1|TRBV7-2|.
TGTGCCAGCAGCGGCCAGTTTTCTACTGAAGCTTTCTTT
CASSGQFSTEAFF
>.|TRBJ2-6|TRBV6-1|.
TGTGCCAGCAGTGGCGGGGACAGCTCGTCCTCTGGGGCCAACGTCCTGACTTTC
CASSGGDSSSSGANVLTF
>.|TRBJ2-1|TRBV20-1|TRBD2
TGCAGTGCTAGTCCTAGCGGGAGGAACAATGAGCAGTTCTTC
CSASPSGRNNEQFF
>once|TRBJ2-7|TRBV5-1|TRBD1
TGCGCCAGCAGCTTTGGGACAGACTACGAGCAGTACTTC
CASSFGTDYEQYF
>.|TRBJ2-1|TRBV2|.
TGTGCCAGCAGTGGGCGCGTGGGGCCCGGCAATGAGCAGTTCTTC
CASSGRVGPGNEQFF